The rows below give T cell receptor beta chains drawn from one sample of a study of siplizumab effects on memory and regulatory T cells. Clones were sequenced by immunoSEQ multiplex PCR, and TCRdb holds only the in-frame ones, with some missing. This table holds 18,000 or so clones, approximately 46% found once. Which antigens these TCRs recognize remains unknown. What was sequenced was CFSE-low (dividing) CD4+ T cells sorted from an allogeneic mixed lymphocyte reaction. Source of these receptors: a human donor in good health; the cells came from an allogeneic mixed lymphocyte reaction. Both conserved end residues are part of each CDR3. A D gene is named only where the DNA matches it firmly. The listing skips clone size in some rows; elsewhere it reads once, few, many or a size class.

V	size	J	D	CDR3	DNA
TRBV5-1	.	TRBJ2-3	TRBD2	CASSLAAGVTDTQYF	TGCGCCAGCAGCTTGGCGGCGGGGGTAACAGATACGCAGTATTTT
TRBV5-1	.	TRBJ2-5	TRBD2	CASSLLAGEATQYF	TGCGCCAGCAGCCTCCTAGCGGGGGAGGCGACCCAGTACTTC
TRBV28	.	TRBJ2-3	TRBD2	CASSSGGASTDTQYF	TGTGCCAGCAGTAGCGGGGGGGCTAGCACAGATACGCAGTATTTT
TRBV2	once	TRBJ1-1	TRBD1	CASRGRGRRDTEAFF	TGTGCCAGCAGGGGGAGGGGGCGACGTGACACTGAAGCTTTCTTT
TRBV10-3	once	TRBJ2-7	.	CAIHDGGLSYEQYF	TGTGCCATCCACGACGGGGGACTCTCCTACGAGCAGTACTTC
TRBV11-2	.	TRBJ1-4	TRBD1	CASSWDREWEKLFF	TGTGCCAGCAGCTGGGACAGGGAATGGGAAAAACTGTTTTTT
TRBV20-1	.	TRBJ2-1	TRBD1	CSASLDRVQFF	TGCAGTGCTTCCTTAGACAGGGTGCAGTTCTTC
TRBV6-5	.	TRBJ2-1	.	CASSYRVWDEQFF	TGTGCCAGCAGTTACAGGGTGTGGGATGAGCAGTTCTTC
TRBV7-3	few	TRBJ2-6	.	CASSPPGNLQANVLTF	TGTGCCAGCAGCCCACCAGGCAATCTCCAAGCCAACGTCCTGACTTTC
TRBV7-6	few	TRBJ2-5	.	CASSLGLGASETQYF	TGTGCCAGCAGCTTAGGACTAGGAGCTTCCGAGACCCAGTACTTC
TRBV6-1	medium-sized	TRBJ1-2	.	CASSERTDYGYTF	TGTGCCAGCAGTGAACGGACAGACTATGGCTACACCTTC
TRBV11-2	.	TRBJ2-3	TRBD2	CASSFGGDTQYF	TGTGCCAGCAGCTTCGGGGGGGATACGCAGTATTTT
TRBV6-1	.	TRBJ2-1	TRBD2	CASGIERGDEQFF	TGTGCCAGCGGAATTGAGCGGGGGGACGAGCAGTTCTTC
TRBV7-3	medium-sized	TRBJ2-2	.	CASSWGVNTGELFF	TGTGCCAGCAGCTGGGGGGTGAACACCGGGGAGCTGTTTTTT
TRBV19	.	TRBJ1-2	TRBD1	CASSIPTGAPYGYTF	TGTGCCAGTAGTATCCCGACAGGGGCTCCCTATGGCTACACCTTC
TRBV18	few	TRBJ1-4	.	CASSPEGFEKLFF	TGTGCCAGCTCACCTGAGGGGTTTGAAAAACTGTTTTTT
TRBV7-9	.	TRBJ1-3	.	CASSPIQALLSGNTIYF	TGTGCCAGCAGCCCCATCCAAGCTTTGCTGTCTGGAAACACCATATATTTT
TRBV6-5	.	TRBJ2-3	.	CASSYSSDRTDTQYF	TGTGCCAGCAGTTACTCGAGCGACAGGACAGATACGCAGTATTTT
TRBV7-3	medium-sized	TRBJ2-7	.	CASSLQQGNEQYF	TGTGCCAGCAGCTTACAACAGGGTAACGAGCAGTACTTC
TRBV7-2	few	TRBJ1-1	.	CASRFGGSTTEAFF	TGTGCCAGCAGATTCGGGGGGTCTACAACTGAAGCTTTCTTT
TRBV27	few	TRBJ1-6	.	CASSPTLSRYNSPLHF	TGTGCCAGCAGTCCCACCCTATCGAGATATAATTCACCCCTCCACTTT
TRBV4-3	.	TRBJ2-7	.	CASSQAPPGAYEQYF	TGCGCCAGCAGCCAAGCCCCGCCGGGGGCCTACGAGCAGTACTTC
TRBV7-2	.	TRBJ2-3	.	CASSFSLADDTQYF	TGTGCCAGCAGCTTTTCACTAGCAGACGATACGCAGTATTTT
TRBV6-1	.	TRBJ1-3	TRBD1	CASSEALQGDTIYF	TGTGCCAGCAGTGAAGCGCTTCAGGGGGACACCATATATTTT
TRBV11-2	.	TRBJ2-1	.	CASSLAQGILGNEQFF	TGTGCCAGCAGCTTGGCGCAGGGGATCTTAGGGAATGAGCAGTTCTTC
TRBV5-5	few	TRBJ2-5	.	CASSPFGETQYF	TGTGCCAGCAGCCCGTTTGGAGAGACCCAGTACTTC
TRBV7-2	.	TRBJ2-5	TRBD2	CASSLVTSGGAKETQYF	TGTGCCAGCAGCTTAGTAACTAGCGGGGGGGCCAAGGAGACCCAGTACTTC
TRBV6-5	.	TRBJ1-2	.	CASSYVWSYTF	TGTGCCAGCAGTTACGTCTGGAGCTACACCTTC
TRBV7-3	once	TRBJ2-3	TRBD2	CASSLGTSADTQYF	TGTGCCAGCAGCTTAGGGACTAGCGCAGATACGCAGTATTTT
TRBV10-3	.	TRBJ1-2	TRBD1	CAISSGQNYGYTF	TGTGCCATCAGTTCGGGACAGAACTATGGCTACACCTTC